This TCR beta chain is from a study of T cells after posttransplantation cyclophosphamide. Methotrexate plus calcineurin inhibitor accompanied controls' myeloablative marrow transplants; sampling was 1 year later. This CDR3 has 15 amino acids. Trimming removed 4 bases from V and 5 bases from J; junction bases left unmatched: 10. Germline V gene data show CDR1 as SGHKS and CDR2 as YYEKEE (reference sequence). Assay used: immunoSEQ multiplex PCR; TCRdb lists only in-frame clones, some missing. The data show roughly 16,000 clones, 80% to 90% seen once. The chain recombines TRBV5-5 with TRBJ2-5; 8 bases line up with TRBD1. Material: PBMCs, obtained after an allogeneic stem cell transplant with a calcineurin inhibitor and methotrexate. This receptor was taken from a male patient aged 50 to 59 who received an allogeneic stem cell transplant from an unrelated donor, was CMV-positive, and had chronic GVHD only. Some T cells here may be from the graft donor. The CDR3 nucleotides read TGTGCCAGCAGCCCGGACAGGGTTTATAGGGAGACCCAGTACTTC. Translating gives CASSPDRVYRETQYF.